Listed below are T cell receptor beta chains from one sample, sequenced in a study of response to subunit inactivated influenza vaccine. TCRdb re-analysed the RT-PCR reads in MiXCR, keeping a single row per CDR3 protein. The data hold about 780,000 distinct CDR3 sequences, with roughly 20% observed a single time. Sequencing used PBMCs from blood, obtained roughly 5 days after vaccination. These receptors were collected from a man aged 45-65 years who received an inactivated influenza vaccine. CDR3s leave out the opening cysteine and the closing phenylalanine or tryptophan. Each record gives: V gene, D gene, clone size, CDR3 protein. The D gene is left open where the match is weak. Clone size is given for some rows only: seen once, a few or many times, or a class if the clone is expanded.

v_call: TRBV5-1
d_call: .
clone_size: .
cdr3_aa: ASSNGPGSHEQF

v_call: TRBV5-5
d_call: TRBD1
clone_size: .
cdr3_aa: ASSLARGSGGRTDTQY

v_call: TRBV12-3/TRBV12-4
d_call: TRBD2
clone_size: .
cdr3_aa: ASRASGGAVDTQY

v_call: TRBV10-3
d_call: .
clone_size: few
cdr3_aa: AISVGGDLRSQGAQY

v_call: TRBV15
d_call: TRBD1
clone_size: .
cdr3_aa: ATSYGTDTEAF

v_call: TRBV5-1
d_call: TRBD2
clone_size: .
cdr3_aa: ASSGSGTSGESYYEQY

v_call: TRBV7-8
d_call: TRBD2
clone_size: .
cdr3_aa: ASSSRPQRGSSYEQY

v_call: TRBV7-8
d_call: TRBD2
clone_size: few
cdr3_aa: ASSLEPASGGPSYEQY

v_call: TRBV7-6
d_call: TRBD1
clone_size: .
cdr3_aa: TSSTGTGNLPGELF

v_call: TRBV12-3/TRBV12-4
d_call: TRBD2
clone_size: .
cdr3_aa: ASGSSGRAGRDTQY

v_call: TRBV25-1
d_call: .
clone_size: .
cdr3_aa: ASSLGAARGQY

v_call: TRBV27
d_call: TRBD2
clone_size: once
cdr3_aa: ASSLLAGVLNTGELF

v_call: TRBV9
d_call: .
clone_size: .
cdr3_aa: ASSVAGTSFFEQY

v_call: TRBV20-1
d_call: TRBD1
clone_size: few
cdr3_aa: SAAGTGFYEQY

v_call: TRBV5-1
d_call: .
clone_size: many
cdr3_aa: ASSLVSGSPLH

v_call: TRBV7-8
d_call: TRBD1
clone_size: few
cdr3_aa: ASQDRVRLNEQF

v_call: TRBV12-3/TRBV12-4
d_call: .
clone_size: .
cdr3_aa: ASSSPPDEQF